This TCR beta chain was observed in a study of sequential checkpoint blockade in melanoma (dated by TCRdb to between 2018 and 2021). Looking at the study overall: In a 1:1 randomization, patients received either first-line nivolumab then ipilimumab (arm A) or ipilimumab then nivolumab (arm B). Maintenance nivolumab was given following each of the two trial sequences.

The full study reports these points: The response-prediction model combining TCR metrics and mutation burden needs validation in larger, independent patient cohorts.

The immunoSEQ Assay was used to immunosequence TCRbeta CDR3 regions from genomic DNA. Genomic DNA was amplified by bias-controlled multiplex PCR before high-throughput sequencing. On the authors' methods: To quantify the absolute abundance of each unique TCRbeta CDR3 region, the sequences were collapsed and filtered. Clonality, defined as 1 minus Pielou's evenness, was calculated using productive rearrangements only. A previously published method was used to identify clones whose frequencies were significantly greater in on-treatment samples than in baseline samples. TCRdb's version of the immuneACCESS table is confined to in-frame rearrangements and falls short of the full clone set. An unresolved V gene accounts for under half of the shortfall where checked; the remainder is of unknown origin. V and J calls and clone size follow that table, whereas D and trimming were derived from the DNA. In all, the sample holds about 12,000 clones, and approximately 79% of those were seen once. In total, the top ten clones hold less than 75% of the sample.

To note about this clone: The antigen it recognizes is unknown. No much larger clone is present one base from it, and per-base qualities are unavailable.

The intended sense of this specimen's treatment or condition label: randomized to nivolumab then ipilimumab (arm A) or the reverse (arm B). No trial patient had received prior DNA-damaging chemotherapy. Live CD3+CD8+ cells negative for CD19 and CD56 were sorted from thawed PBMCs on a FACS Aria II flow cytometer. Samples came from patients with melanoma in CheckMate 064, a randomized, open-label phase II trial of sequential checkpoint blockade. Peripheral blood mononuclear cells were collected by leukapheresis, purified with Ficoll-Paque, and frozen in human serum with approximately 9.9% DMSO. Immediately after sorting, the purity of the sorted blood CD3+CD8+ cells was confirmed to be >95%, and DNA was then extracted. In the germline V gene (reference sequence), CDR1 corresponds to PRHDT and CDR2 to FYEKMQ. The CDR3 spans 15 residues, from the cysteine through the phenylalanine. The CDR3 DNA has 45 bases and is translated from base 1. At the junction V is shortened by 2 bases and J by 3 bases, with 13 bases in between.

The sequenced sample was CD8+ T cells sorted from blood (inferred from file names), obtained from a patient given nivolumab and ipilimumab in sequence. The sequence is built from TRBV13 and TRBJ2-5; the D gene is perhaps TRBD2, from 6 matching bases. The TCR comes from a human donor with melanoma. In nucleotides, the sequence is TGTGCCAGCAGCTTAACTTCAGGCGGGGAAGAGACCCAGTACTTC. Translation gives CASSLTSGGEETQYF.